Detailed here is one T cell receptor (beta chain). The data belong to a study of blood T cell repertoires in COVID-19. At the level of the study: T cells, B-cell-depleted T cells, or PBMCs supplied cDNA or gDNA.

Authors' processing steps: Amplifying reference gene primers gave estimates of nucleated cell counts. Here immunoSEQ multiplex PCR was the method, and the copy in TCRdb shows in-frame clones only, minus some. V, J and clone size are taken as reported in that table, and D and trimming were inferred from the DNA itself. The sample carries 220,000 or so clones, 65% to 85% recorded once. This CDR3 contains 12 residues. Trimming left V 7 bases short and J 1 base short, with 6 bases between. Germline V lookup: CDR1 KGHDR, CDR2 SFDVKD. Specimen: peripheral blood. This clonotype was obtained from a woman under 40 who had recovered from COVID-19. V and J are TRBV24-1 and TRBJ1-1; the D is unclear. The CDR3 region is CATRRGNTEAFF. In DNA form, the CDR3 reads TGTGCCACCAGACGCGGGAACACTGAAGCTTTCTTT.